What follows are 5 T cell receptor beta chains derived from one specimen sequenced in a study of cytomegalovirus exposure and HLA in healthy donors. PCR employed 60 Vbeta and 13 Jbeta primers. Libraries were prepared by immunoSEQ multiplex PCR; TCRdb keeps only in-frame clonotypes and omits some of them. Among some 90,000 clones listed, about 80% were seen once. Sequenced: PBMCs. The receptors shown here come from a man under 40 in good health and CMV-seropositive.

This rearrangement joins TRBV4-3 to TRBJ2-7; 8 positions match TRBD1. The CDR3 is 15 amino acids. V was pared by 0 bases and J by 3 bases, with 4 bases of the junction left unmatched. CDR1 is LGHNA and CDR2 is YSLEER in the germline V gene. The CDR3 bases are TGCGCCAGCAGCCAAGACGGACAGGGAGGCTACGAGCAGTACTTC. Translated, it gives CASSQDGQGGYEQYF.

CDR3 loop: CSVEDRGSYNEQFF. The CDR3 coding sequence is TGCAGCGTTGAAGACAGGGGCTCCTACAATGAGCAGTTCTTC. The chain couples TRBV29-1 to TRBJ2-1; D is perhaps TRBD1 (6 bases). Germline V gives CDR1 SQVTM, CDR2 ANQGSEA. The CDR3 totals 14 residues. V was pared by 0 bases and J by 0 bases, with 6 bases between.

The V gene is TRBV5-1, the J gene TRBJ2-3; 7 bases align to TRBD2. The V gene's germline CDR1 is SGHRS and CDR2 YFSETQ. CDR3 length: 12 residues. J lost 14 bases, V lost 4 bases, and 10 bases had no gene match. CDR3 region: CASSPLGGIRYF. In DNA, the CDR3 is TGCGCCAGCAGCCCCCTCGGGGGGATCCGGTATTTT.

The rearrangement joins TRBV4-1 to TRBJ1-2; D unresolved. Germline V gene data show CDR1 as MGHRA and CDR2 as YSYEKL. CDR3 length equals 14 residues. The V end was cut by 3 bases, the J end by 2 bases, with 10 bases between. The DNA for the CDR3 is TGCGCCAGCAGCCAGGGCAGCCCAAACTATGGCTACACCTTC. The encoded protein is CASSQGSPNYGYTF.

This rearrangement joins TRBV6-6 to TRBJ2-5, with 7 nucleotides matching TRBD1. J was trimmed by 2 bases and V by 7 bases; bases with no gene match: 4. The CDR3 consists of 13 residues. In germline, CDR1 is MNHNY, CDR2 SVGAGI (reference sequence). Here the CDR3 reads CASKLTGQETQYF. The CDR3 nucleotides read TGTGCCAGCAAATTGACAGGGCAAGAGACCCAGTACTTC.